The clone carrying this T cell receptor beta chain was counted many times. No antigen is known for it. The data are from a study of cytotoxic CD8 clonotypes in ibrutinib-treated CLL. Study background: The patient breakdown showed fewer than 12 relapsed/refractory and under 16 treatment-naive cases, with under 18 IGHV unmutated. Among patients, around 25 responded partially and 2 completely; some 15 then stayed remitted and some 12 progressed after median 68 months. Study results and limitations: Sampling schedules were unmatched across sustained-remission and progressing patients.

Trimming stripped 0 bases from V and 1 base from J, with 2 bases between. CDR1 and CDR2 (germline): SGHAT, FQDESV (reference sequence). This CDR3 has 13 amino acids. Repertoires were generated with immunoSEQ multiplex PCR, while TCRdb's copy carries only in-frame clones and drops some. The sample contains around 250,000 clones, 70% of which appear only once. The sequencing here drew on PBMCs, taken after 24 months of ibrutinib treatment. The rearrangement uses TRBV11-1 and TRBJ2-3; D unresolved. The clonotype comes from a human donor with chronic lymphocytic leukemia. The CDR3 spells CASSLAGTDTQYF. The CDR3 coding sequence is TGTGCCAGCAGCTTAGCGGGCACAGATACGCAGTATTTT.